This T cell receptor beta chain was sequenced for a study of blood T cell repertoires in COVID-19. The CDR3 has 12 residues. CDR1 and CDR2 (germline): MNHEY, SVGEGT. Trimming removed 4 bases from V and 4 bases from J, with 7 bases in between. Sequencing used immunoSEQ multiplex PCR; TCRdb keeps in-frame clones, though not all of them. The data contain 120,000 or so clones, over 80% of them seen just once; the ten biggest clones take up approximately 3.5%. This receptor was obtained from a woman in her twenties or thirties who had recovered from COVID-19. The specimen was PBMCs or T cells enriched from blood (not recorded which). The chain links TRBV6-2 or TRBV6-3 to TRBJ1-2, with D unresolved. CDR3 bases: TGTGCCAGCAGTTTCAGGCTCTATGGCTACACCTTC. It codes for CASSFRLYGYTF.